One TCR beta chain is described in this entry. The germline V gene encodes CDR1 MDHEN and CDR2 SYDVKM. The CDR3 totals 14 residues. V shed 6 bases and J 3 bases; nucleotides not matched to a gene: 4. The sample is drawn from a study of blood T cell repertoires in COVID-19. As processed by the authors: Quantification of nucleated cells was approximated via reference gene primer amplification. Clones were sequenced by immunoSEQ multiplex PCR, and TCRdb holds only the in-frame ones, with some missing. The V and J calls and clone size come from that table; D and trimming were worked out from the DNA. The sample has 140,000 or so clones, roughly 84% seen once.

Input material: peripheral blood. The sequence was collected from a man in his 60s with active or convalescent COVID-19. This chain uses TRBV28 with TRBJ2-2; 7 nucleotides align to TRBD2. The CDR3 DNA sequence: TGTGCCAGCAGCCAGACTAGCTACACCGGGGAGCTGTTTTTT. Residues: CASSQTSYTGELFF.